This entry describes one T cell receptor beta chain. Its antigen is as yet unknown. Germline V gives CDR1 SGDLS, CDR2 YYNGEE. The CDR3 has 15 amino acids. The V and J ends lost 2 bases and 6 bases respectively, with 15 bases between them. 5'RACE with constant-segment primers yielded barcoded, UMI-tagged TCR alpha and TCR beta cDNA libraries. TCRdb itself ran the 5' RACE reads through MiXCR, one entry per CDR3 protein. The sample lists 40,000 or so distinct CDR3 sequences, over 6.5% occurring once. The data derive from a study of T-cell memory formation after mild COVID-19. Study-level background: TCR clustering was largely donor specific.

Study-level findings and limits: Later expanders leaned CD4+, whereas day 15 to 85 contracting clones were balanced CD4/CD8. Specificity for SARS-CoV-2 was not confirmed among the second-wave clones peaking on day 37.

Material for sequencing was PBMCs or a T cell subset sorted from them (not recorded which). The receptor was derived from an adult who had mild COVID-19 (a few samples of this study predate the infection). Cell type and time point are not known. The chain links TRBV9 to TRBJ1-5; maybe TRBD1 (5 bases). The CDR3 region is CASSVQGEGIQPQHF. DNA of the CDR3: TGTGCCAGCAGCGTTCAGGGAGAGGGGATTCAGCCCCAGCATTTT.